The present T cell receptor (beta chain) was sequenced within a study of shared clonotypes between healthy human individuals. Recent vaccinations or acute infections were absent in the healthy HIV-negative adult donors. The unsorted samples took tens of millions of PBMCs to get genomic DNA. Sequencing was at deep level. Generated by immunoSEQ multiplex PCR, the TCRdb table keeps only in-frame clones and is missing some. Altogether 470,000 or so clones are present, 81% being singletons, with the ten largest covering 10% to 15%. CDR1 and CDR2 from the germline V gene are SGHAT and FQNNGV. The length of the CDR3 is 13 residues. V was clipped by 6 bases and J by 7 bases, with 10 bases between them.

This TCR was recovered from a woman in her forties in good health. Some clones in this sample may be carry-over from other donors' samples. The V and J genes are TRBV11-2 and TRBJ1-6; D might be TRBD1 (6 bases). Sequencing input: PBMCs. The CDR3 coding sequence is TGTGCCAGCAGGGGGAGGGGGAATTCACCCCTCCACTTT. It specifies CASRGRGNSPLHF.